Listed here are 26 T cell receptor beta chains from one sample, sequenced in a study of cytomegalovirus exposure and HLA in healthy donors. The primer mix had 60 Vbeta and 13 Jbeta primers. Clones were sequenced by immunoSEQ multiplex PCR, and TCRdb holds only the in-frame ones, with some missing. The repertoire holds roughly 120,000 clones, with 70% to 80% as singletons. The material sequenced was PBMCs. The receptors were gathered from a man aged 45-65 years in good health and CMV-seropositive.

The gene calls are TRBV9 and TRBJ2-1, with 9 nucleotides matching TRBD1. The CDR3 loop spans 16 amino acids. The V gene end was trimmed by 0 bases and the J gene end by 4 bases; junction bases not matched to a gene: 5. Germline V CDR1 and CDR2: SGDLS, YYNGEE. DNA of the CDR3: TGTGCCAGCAGCGTAGCTTGGGACAGGGTTTACAATGAGCAGTTCTTC. This encodes CASSVAWDRVYNEQFF.

The CDR3: CASSLWGGENTEAFF. The CDR3 nucleotides are TGTGCCAGCAGTTTATGGGGTGGAGAGAACACTGAAGCTTTCTTT. The rearrangement uses TRBV28 and TRBJ1-1; the D is unclear. CDR1 MDHEN and CDR2 SYDVKM come from the germline V gene. Trimming removed 0 bases from V and 1 base from J, with 9 bases in between. This CDR3 is built from 15 residues.

The chain uses TRBV6-5 and TRBJ1-1; 10 nucleotides line up with TRBD1. Per germline, CDR1 MNHEY and CDR2 SVGAGI. CDR3 length: 14 residues. Trimming took 10 bases from V and 4 from J; bases not matched to a gene: 9. Written as DNA, the CDR3 is TGTGCCACCAAGCCGGGACAGGGGTTCACTGAAGCTTTCTTT. Translating it yields CATKPGQGFTEAFF.

The J gene is TRBJ1-2, the V gene TRBV7-9; 8 nucleotides agree with TRBD1. The CDR3 consists of 15 residues. CDR1 is SEHNR and CDR2 is FQNEAQ in the germline V gene (reference sequence). The junction had 11 bases not matched to a gene; V was cut back by 5 bases and J by 6 bases. Written as DNA, the CDR3 is TGTGCCAGCAGCATCGGACAGGGAGTGTTCGATGGCTACACCTTC. Translation gives CASSIGQGVFDGYTF.

This clone was observed a handful of times. This sequence joins TRBV2 and TRBJ2-4; D ambiguous. There are 15 residues in the CDR3. The germline gives CDR1 SNHLY, CDR2 FYNNEI. V lost 5 bases and J lost 1, with 12 bases in between. CDR3 region: CASSFSPSAKNIQYF. CDR3 nucleotide sequence: TGTGCCAGCAGTTTTAGCCCGTCGGCCAAAAACATTCAGTACTTC.

This chain links TRBV7-9 with TRBJ2-7, with 11 bases aligning to TRBD2. CDR3 size: 18 residues. The V gene's germline CDR1 is SEHNR and CDR2 FQNEAQ (reference sequence). Trimming removed 2 bases from V and 5 bases from J; junction bases left unmatched: 14. The CDR3 protein is CASSLLGLGLAGGNEQYF. The CDR3 DNA is TGTGCCAGCAGCTTACTTGGTCTCGGGCTAGCGGGAGGAAACGAGCAGTACTTC.

This sequence joins TRBV7-8 and TRBJ2-3, with 13 bases fitting TRBD2. Losses at the gene ends were 5 bases for V and 2 bases for J; bases not matched to a gene: 4. This CDR3 region has 16 residues. In germline, CDR1 is SGHVS, CDR2 FQNEAQ. The CDR3 spells CASSTTSGGVTDTQYF. In DNA form, the CDR3 reads TGTGCCAGCAGCACAACTAGCGGGGGGGTCACAGATACGCAGTATTTT. Full variable domain (remainder filled in from reference TRBV7-8 and TRBJ2-3): GAGVSQSPRYKVAKRGQDVALRCDPISGHVSLFWYQQALGQGPEFLTYFQNEAQLDKSGLPSDRFFAERPEGSVSTLKIQRTQQEDSAVYLCASSTTSGGVTDTQYFGPGTRLTVL.

Comment on this clone: The sample contains more than one DNA sequence encoding this CDR3. This chain joins TRBV7-2 and TRBJ1-2; no definite D call. Germline V lookup: CDR1 SGHTA, CDR2 FQGNSA. There are 12 residues in the CDR3. Trimming took 1 base from V and 5 from J, leaving 5 bases between them. The CDR3 coding sequence is TGTGCCAGCAGCTTAGGAGGGTATGGCTACACCTTC. Protein sequence: CASSLGGYGYTF.

The rearrangement joins TRBV7-9 to TRBJ2-6, with 13 bases that match TRBD2. V was pared by 8 bases and J by 0 bases, with 4 bases of the junction left unmatched. The germline gives CDR1 SEHNR, CDR2 FQNEAQ (reference sequence). This CDR3 spans 17 amino acids. CDR3 nucleotide sequence: TGTGCCAGCTCAAGGACTAGCGGGGGCTCTGGGGCCAACGTCCTGACTTTC. Its protein is CASSRTSGGSGANVLTF.

The V gene is TRBV15, the J gene TRBJ2-2, with TRBD2 as a possible D gene (6 bases). V was pared by 4 bases and J by 6 bases, with 18 bases between. This CDR3 is built from 16 residues. Germline V CDR1 and CDR2: LNHNV, YYDKDF (reference sequence). CDR3 region: CATSTPGVAVSGELFF. CDR3 nucleotides: TGTGCCACCAGCACCCCGGGGGTAGCGGTGTCCGGGGAGCTGTTTTTT.

This clone was detected only once. The J gene is TRBJ1-1, the V gene TRBV6-5, with D tentatively TRBD1 (5 bases). Trimming shortened V by 3 bases and J by 3 bases, and 11 bases separated the two germline ends. Looked up from germline, CDR1 is MNHEY and CDR2 is SVGAGI. CDR3 length: 14 residues. In DNA, the CDR3 is TGTGCCAGCAGTTATGCAGGGTGGGACACTGAAGCTTTCTTT. Amino acid sequence: CASSYAGWDTEAFF.

This clone came up once. V and J are TRBV6-5 and TRBJ2-3; 13 bases are shared with TRBD2. J lost 6 bases, V lost 4 bases, and 4 bases had no gene match. From germline, CDR1 is MNHEY and CDR2 SVGAGI. The CDR3 has 15 residues. CDR3 bases: TGTGCCAGCAGTTCCGGACTAGCGGGAGCCGATACGCAGTATTTT. Protein: CASSSGLAGADTQYF.

The chain uses TRBV9 and TRBJ2-1; D may be TRBD1 (6 bases). This CDR3 region has 14 residues. Looked up from germline, CDR1 is SGDLS and CDR2 is YYNGEE. Trimming stripped 1 base from V and 8 bases from J, with 13 bases between. Here the CDR3 reads CASSVQTGGDEQFF. The CDR3 nucleotides read TGTGCCAGCAGCGTACAGACAGGTGGGGATGAGCAGTTCTTC.

The chain employs TRBV5-1 and TRBJ2-3; 11 bases are shared with TRBD1. The V gene end was trimmed by 4 bases and the J gene end by 3 bases; junction bases not matched to a gene: 10. The germline V gene has CDR1 SGHRS and CDR2 YFSETQ. There are 17 residues in the CDR3. The CDR3, as DNA: TGCGCCAGCAGCGCCTCCGGGACAGGGGGTGGAACAGATACGCAGTATTTT. Protein product: CASSASGTGGGTDTQYF. Drawing the rest from reference TRBV5-1 and TRBJ2-3, the complete variable domain is KAGVTQTPRYLIKTRGQQVTLSCSPISGHRSVSWYQQTPGQGLQFLFEYFSETQRNKGNFPGRFSGRQFSNSRSEMNVSTLELGDSALYLCASSASGTGGGTDTQYFGPGTRLTVL.

J is TRBJ1-3 and V is TRBV5-4; a possible D gene is TRBD1 (6 bases). CDR1 and CDR2 from the germline V gene are SGHNT and YYREEE (reference sequence). This CDR3 has 14 amino acids. Trimming pared 2 bases from V and 2 bases from J, leaving 8 bases between. The chain's CDR3 is CASSFGDTGNTIYF. The CDR3 DNA is TGTGCCAGCAGCTTTGGGGACACTGGAAACACCATATATTTT.

The rearrangement uses TRBV10-3 and TRBJ1-2; 7 bases map to TRBD1. CDR1 and CDR2 from the germline V gene are ENHRY and SYGVKD. V shed 3 bases, J shed 3 bases, and the junction held 10 bases outside the gene matches. The CDR3 runs 16 residues. CDR3 nucleotide sequence: TGTGCCATCAGTGACCCCCGCCCAGGGGGAGACTATGGCTACACCTTC. Protein: CAISDPRPGGDYGYTF.

The chain links TRBV5-6 to TRBJ2-5; TRBD1 matches 9 bases. With V trimmed by 4 bases and J by 4 bases, 5 bases remained unmatched. This CDR3 region has 14 residues. Per germline, CDR1 SGHDT and CDR2 YYEEEE. CDR3: CASSPDRGAETQYF. The CDR3 region has the DNA TGTGCCAGCAGCCCGGACAGGGGAGCAGAGACCCAGTACTTC.

The V gene is TRBV19, the J gene TRBJ1-2; 7 bases fit TRBD1. This CDR3 region has 14 residues. V dropped 3 bases and J dropped 1; count of bases not matched to a gene: 2. CDR1 LNHDA and CDR2 SQIVND come from the germline V gene (reference sequence). CDR3 sequence (DNA): TGTGCCAGTAGTATTGGACAGGTTAACTATGGCTACACCTTC. Amino acid sequence: CASSIGQVNYGYTF.

Details on this clone: An end of the junction does not agree with germline; a read error may underlie this. DNA of the CDR3: TGTTCCAGCAGCCCTTATAGCCAGGGTGGTGAAAAACTGTTTTTT. Protein sequence: CSSSPYSQGGEKLFF. This chain uses TRBV7-9 with TRBJ1-4, with TRBD1 as a possible D gene (5 bases). The CDR3 extends over 15 amino acids. Germline CDR1 and CDR2: SEHNR and FQNEAQ (reference sequence).

The chain uses TRBV15 and TRBJ1-1, with D uncertain. There are 14 residues in the CDR3. Germline assignment: CDR1 LNHNV and CDR2 YYDKDF (reference sequence). Trimming pared 0 bases from V and 2 bases from J, leaving 7 bases between. The CDR3 bases are TGTGCCACCAGCAGAGATCTGGCTAACACTGAAGCTTTCTTT. Translating gives CATSRDLANTEAFF.

This clone was seen a few times. This chain connects TRBV5-6 to TRBJ1-1, with 7 bases matching TRBD1. The length of the CDR3 is 14 residues. Germline CDR1 and CDR2: SGHDT and YYEEEE. With V trimmed by 5 bases and J by 6 bases, 10 bases remained unmatched. CDR3 sequence (DNA): TGTGCCAGCAGAACTCTACAGGGGAGGTCTGAAGCTTTCTTT. This gives the protein CASRTLQGRSEAFF.

This clone was found a few times. The chain has TRBV5-6 and TRBJ2-7; TRBD2 aligns across 16 bases. Germline CDR1 is SGHDT and CDR2 is YYEEEE. V gave up 1 base and J gave up 7 bases; unmatched junction bases: 8. This CDR3 is 17 amino acids long. As DNA, the CDR3 is TGTGCCAGCAGCTTGTCCGGGACTAGCGGGAGGGCCGGGGAGCAGTACTTC. It is translated as CASSLSGTSGRAGEQYF. The full variable domain, completed using reference TRBV5-6 and TRBJ2-7, is DAGVTQSPTHLIKTRGQQVTLRCSPKSGHDTVSWYQQALGQGPQFIFQYYEEEERQRGNFPDRFSGHQFPNYSSELNVNALLLGDSALYLCASSLSGTSGRAGEQYFGPGTRLTVT.

The V call is TRBV10-2, the J call TRBJ2-1; TRBD2 aligns across 8 bases. The J segment lost 0 bases and the V segment lost 0 bases, leaving 4 bases of the junction unmatched. Germline V gene data show CDR1 as WSHSY and CDR2 as SAAADI. The CDR3 spans 17 residues. CDR3 nucleotides: TGCGCCAGCAGTGAGTCGTTAGCGGGACGCTCCTACAATGAGCAGTTCTTC. This codes for CASSESLAGRSYNEQFF.

The V call is TRBV29-1, the J call TRBJ2-1; a possible D gene is TRBD2 (6 bases). The CDR3 is made up of 13 amino acids. V lost 4 bases and J 13 bases, leaving 20 bases between the germline ends. CDR1 and CDR2 from the germline V gene are SQVTM and ANQGSEA. CDR3 coding DNA: TGCAGCGTTGGGGGGGAAACTGTAGCGTCACAGTTCTTC. This codes for CSVGGETVASQFF.

The rearrangement joins TRBV6-5 to TRBJ2-7; 8 bases are a match to TRBD2. Germline CDR1 is MNHEY and CDR2 is SVGAGI. Unmatched junction bases numbered 9, after V lost 2 bases and J lost 3 bases. The CDR3 has 16 residues. In nucleotides, the CDR3 is TGTGCCAGCAGTTACCTTGGGACTAGAGGGGTCTACGAGCAGTACTTC. It is translated as CASSYLGTRGVYEQYF.

This chain uses TRBV11-2 with TRBJ1-1, with 8 nucleotides matching TRBD1. Germline V CDR1 and CDR2: SGHAT, FQNNGV. There are 13 residues in the CDR3. Trimming at V came to 1 base and at J to 10 bases, leaving 5 bases not matched to a gene. DNA of the CDR3: TGTGCCAGCAGCTTAGGGCAGGGGGCTCGAGCTTTCTTT. This translates into CASSLGQGARAFF.